These 29 T cell receptor beta chains came from one sample sequenced in a study of cytomegalovirus exposure and HLA in healthy donors. Both 60 Vbeta primers and 13 Jbeta primers went into the PCR. Generated by immunoSEQ multiplex PCR, the TCRdb table keeps only in-frame clones and is missing some. The sample has some 92,000 clones; roughly 80% are singletons. The specimen was PBMCs. All receptors come from a man aged 25-40 years in good health and CMV-seronegative.

This clone was picked up a small number of times. The chain joins TRBV5-1 to TRBJ2-5; 9 bases agree with TRBD1. Trimming cost V 4 bases and J 3 bases; bases outside gene matches: 4. Germline V gene lookup returns CDR1 SGHRS and CDR2 YFSETQ. This CDR3 spans 14 amino acids. CDR3 sequence (DNA): TGCGCCAGCAGCCGGACAGGGGCTAAAGAGACCCAGTACTTC. Its protein is CASSRTGAKETQYF.

The genes are TRBV5-1 and TRBJ2-3; 12 positions agree with TRBD2. V dropped 3 bases and J dropped 4; count of bases not matched to a gene: 3. Germline V gene sequence: CDR1 SGHRS, CDR2 YFSETQ. This CDR3 has 15 residues. CDR3 region: CASSSSGGASDTQYF. Written as DNA, the CDR3 is TGCGCCAGCAGCTCTAGCGGGGGGGCATCAGATACGCAGTATTTT.

The count of this clone is one. The chain recombines TRBV29-1 with TRBJ1-5; tentative D call: TRBD1 (6 bases). The germline V gene encodes CDR1 SQVTM and CDR2 ANQGSEA. V was shortened by 2 bases and J by 3 bases, with 14 bases between the two germline ends. CDR3 size: 15 residues. CDR3 sequence (DNA): TGCAGCGTTGAATTGGGGGCAGGACACAATCAGCCCCAGCATTTT. Translated, it gives CSVELGAGHNQPQHF.

The chain uses TRBV6-1 and TRBJ2-7; 7 positions agree with TRBD1. This CDR3 is 15 amino acids long. V dropped 6 bases and J dropped 6; count of bases not matched to a gene: 14. CDR1 is MNHNS, CDR2 SASEGT, per germline. This CDR3 is CASRDTMGQSFEQYF. For the CDR3, the DNA is TGTGCCAGCAGGGATACCATGGGACAGTCGTTCGAGCAGTACTTC.

A remark on this clone: Other DNA variants within this sample encode the same CDR3. The chain is built from TRBV6-5 and TRBJ1-5; 9 nucleotides align to TRBD1. Trimming took 3 bases from V and 6 from J; bases not matched to a gene: 3. This CDR3 comprises 14 residues. Per germline, CDR1 MNHEY and CDR2 SVGAGI. CDR3 nucleotides: TGTGCCAGCAGTTATGGGACAGGGATTCAGCCCCAGCATTTT. Translating gives CASSYGTGIQPQHF.

This clone turned up a few times. The rearrangement links TRBV6-4 to TRBJ1-1; D unclear. CDR3 length equals 13 residues. Trimming cost V 2 bases and J 3 bases, with 7 bases left between them. Germline V gene data show CDR1 as MRHNA and CDR2 as SNTAGT. CDR3 DNA: TGTGCCAGCAGTGACCGACAAGACACTGAAGCTTTCTTT. It translates to CASSDRQDTEAFF.

This clone was picked up a small number of times. The genes are TRBV13 and TRBJ2-3; 15 bases fit TRBD2. Germline V gives CDR1 PRHDT, CDR2 FYEKMQ (reference sequence). With 4 bases clipped from V and 3 bases from J, the junction kept 5 bases outside the gene matches. This CDR3 spans 17 amino acids. The chain's CDR3 is CASSWTSGGAATDTQYF. CDR3 nucleotides: TGTGCCAGCAGCTGGACTAGCGGGGGGGCCGCGACAGATACGCAGTATTTT.

A few counts support this clone. CDR3 bases: TGTGCCAGCAGTTCAGGGGATCAGCCCCAGCATTTT. This sequence encodes CASSSGDQPQHF. The rearrangement joins TRBV9 to TRBJ1-5; weak D call: TRBD1 (6 bases). The germline V gene encodes CDR1 SGDLS and CDR2 YYNGEE. The CDR3 runs 12 residues. Trimming took 5 bases from V and 5 from J, leaving 8 bases between them.

This rearrangement joins TRBV6-5 to TRBJ1-3; D uncertain. Germline CDR1 MNHEY, CDR2 SVGAGI. CDR3 length: 11 amino acids. Between the trimmed V and J ends, which lost 8 bases and 4 bases, there was a span of 6 bases. This CDR3 is CASSIGNTIYF. The CDR3 nucleotides read TGTGCCAGCTCTATCGGAAACACCATATATTTT.

This clone was seen only a few times. This sequence joins TRBV28 and TRBJ1-2, with D perhaps TRBD1 (6 bases). The CDR3 length is 12 residues. CDR1 is MDHEN and CDR2 is SYDVKM in the germline V gene. The V and J ends lost 6 bases and 7 bases respectively, with 12 bases between them. The CDR3 DNA sequence: TGTGCCAGCAGCACAGGGCCCCGTGGCTACACCTTC. Encoded protein: CASSTGPRGYTF.

The rearrangement joins TRBV6-5 to TRBJ2-5, with TRBD2 matching over 11 bases. Germline lookup yields CDR1 MNHEY and CDR2 SVGAGI. The CDR3 runs to 16 residues. V was pared by 3 bases and J by 2 bases, with 5 bases of the junction left unmatched. CDR3 loop: CASSYTGLAVQETQYF. CDR3 DNA sequence: TGTGCCAGCAGTTATACGGGACTAGCGGTACAAGAGACCCAGTACTTC.

The genes are TRBV7-9 and TRBJ1-2, with 8 bases identical to TRBD1. V shed 4 bases, J shed 8 bases, and the junction held 6 bases outside the gene matches. This CDR3 spans 13 amino acids. Germline V lookup: CDR1 SEHNR, CDR2 FQNEAQ (reference sequence). DNA of the CDR3: TGTGCCAGCAGCTATACAGGGGGAGAAGGCTACACCTTC. It encodes CASSYTGGEGYTF.

J is TRBJ1-2 and V is TRBV30, with a possible D match to TRBD1 (6 bases). From germline, CDR1 is GTSNPN and CDR2 SVGIG (reference sequence). The V end lost 0 bases, the J end lost 8 bases, and 13 bases lay between the germline ends. The CDR3 spans 13 residues. CDR3 region: CAWSVQGIEGYTF. CDR3 bases: TGTGCCTGGAGTGTACAGGGTATAGAAGGCTACACCTTC.

V and J are TRBV5-6 and TRBJ1-5; 7 bases line up with TRBD1. The trim removed 0 bases at V and 0 bases at J, leaving 3 bases unmatched. The V gene's germline CDR1 is SGHDT and CDR2 YYEEEE. The CDR3 covers 16 residues. CDR3 residues: CASSLGGQLSNQPQHF. CDR3 nucleotide sequence: TGTGCCAGCAGCTTGGGGGGACAGCTTAGCAATCAGCCCCAGCATTTT.

The chain recombines TRBV5-1 with TRBJ1-2; 7 nucleotides line up with TRBD1. Trimming took 0 bases from V and 3 from J; bases not matched to a gene: 14. Germline CDR1 and CDR2: SGHRS and YFSETQ. The CDR3 length is 18 residues. The CDR3 region has the DNA TGCGCCAGCAGCTTGGAGGGGGCGGCAGGGGAACGGGACTATGGCTACACCTTC. It specifies CASSLEGAAGERDYGYTF.

The sample holds a few counts of this clone. The sample carries other DNA sequences with the same CDR3. This rearrangement joins TRBV5-1 to TRBJ2-7; D unresolved. Trimming removed 0 bases from V and 2 bases from J, with 6 bases in between. Germline lookup yields CDR1 SGHRS and CDR2 YFSETQ. The CDR3 is made up of 13 amino acids. Here the CDR3 reads CASSLGRAYEQYF. CDR3 DNA sequence: TGCGCCAGCAGCTTGGGCCGGGCCTACGAGCAGTACTTC.

This clone was seen once. The rearrangement joins TRBV5-4 to TRBJ2-3; no clear D gene. V dropped 4 bases and J dropped 1 base, with 25 bases sitting between them. The CDR3 runs 19 residues. CDR1 and CDR2 (germline): SGHNT, YYREEE (reference sequence). CDR3 in amino acids: CASSQLSVSGSPRTDTQYF. CDR3 DNA sequence: TGTGCCAGCAGCCAATTGTCGGTGTCAGGTTCCCCGCGCACAGATACGCAGTATTTT.

This sequence joins TRBV28 and TRBJ2-2, with D possibly matching TRBD1 (6 bases). CDR1 is MDHEN and CDR2 is SYDVKM in the germline V gene. This CDR3 is built from 13 residues. V lost 5 bases, J lost 7 bases, and 11 bases lay in between. CDR3 protein: CASSPRGYGELFF. The DNA for the CDR3 is TGTGCCAGCAGTCCAAGGGGGTACGGGGAGCTGTTTTTT.

The chain uses TRBV7-9 and TRBJ1-5; D is perhaps TRBD1 (6 bases). This CDR3 comprises 12 residues. Trimming removed 7 bases from V and 5 bases from J, with 9 bases in between. Germline V CDR1 and CDR2: SEHNR, FQNEAQ (reference sequence). CDR3 DNA: TGTGCCAGCAACGCAGGGGATCAGCCCCAGCATTTT. It is translated as CASNAGDQPQHF.

The chain links TRBV2 to TRBJ2-7; a possible D gene is TRBD1 (6 bases). The germline V and J ends were trimmed by 11 bases and 6 bases, with 17 bases remaining between them. Germline lookup yields CDR1 SNHLY and CDR2 FYNNEI. CDR3 length: 12 amino acids. The CDR3 coding sequence is TGTGCCGTAAACAGGGAAAACGGCGAGCAGTACTTC. This sequence encodes CAVNRENGEQYF.

This sequence joins TRBV10-3 and TRBJ2-7; 10 bases are a match to TRBD1. The ends lost 0 bases at V and 6 bases at J; junction bases unmatched: 5. CDR1 ENHRY and CDR2 SYGVKD come from the germline V gene. The length of the CDR3 is 15 residues. The CDR3 reads CAISESDRGYREQYF. CDR3 coding DNA: TGTGCCATCAGTGAGTCGGACAGGGGGTATCGCGAGCAGTACTTC.

This clone was seen only a few times. The V gene is TRBV5-1, the J gene TRBJ1-4; TRBD1 is a possible D gene (6 bases). This CDR3 contains 17 residues. CDR1 and CDR2 (germline): SGHRS, YFSETQ. V dropped 0 bases and J dropped 7 bases, with 19 bases sitting between them. CDR3 bases: TGCGCCAGCAGCTTGGTTGAGCCAGGGGTATGGGGTGAAAAACTGTTTTTT. Translated: CASSLVEPGVWGEKLFF.

This clone was recorded once. The chain combines TRBV30 with TRBJ1-4; D is possibly TRBD1 (5 bases). The CDR3 has 13 amino acids. Trimming removed 1 base from V and 5 bases from J, with 8 bases in between. CDR1 GTSNPN and CDR2 SVGIG come from the germline V gene (reference sequence). CDR3 protein: CAWSDGANEKLFF. The CDR3 DNA follows: TGTGCCTGGAGTGATGGGGCCAATGAAAAACTGTTTTTT. Using reference TRBV30 and TRBJ1-4 for the parts outside the CDR3, the full variable domain is SQTIHQWPATLVQPVGSPLSLECTVEGTSNPNLYWYRQAAGRGLQLLFYSVGIGQISSEVPQNLSASRPQDRQFILSSKKLLLSDSGFYLCAWSDGANEKLFFGSGTQLSVL.

This clone was seen a few times. The CDR3 sequence is CASSHRDRANSPLHF. CDR3 bases: TGTGCCAGCAGCCATCGGGACAGGGCGAATTCACCCCTCCACTTT. This chain uses TRBV7-9 with TRBJ1-6; 9 bases agree with TRBD1. Germline lookup yields CDR1 SEHNR and CDR2 FQNEAQ (reference sequence). V trimming: 5 bases; J trimming: 7 bases; junction bases outside the gene matches: 6. The CDR3 is 15 residues long.

The chain recombines TRBV5-4 with TRBJ2-5, with 9 bases lining up with TRBD1. The CDR3 length is 15 residues. CDR1 is SGHNT and CDR2 is YYREEE in the germline V gene (reference sequence). Germline trimming cut 4 bases from V and 3 bases from J; bases unmatched to any gene: 7. For the CDR3, the DNA is TGTGCCAGCAGCCCAGGACAGGGGAGGGAAGAGACCCAGTACTTC. Residues: CASSPGQGREETQYF.

The rearrangement joins TRBV5-6 to TRBJ2-4; possibly TRBD2 for D (5 bases). The CDR3 totals 14 residues. The germline V gene has CDR1 SGHDT and CDR2 YYEEEE. V was clipped by 0 bases and J by 8 bases, with 12 bases between them. CDR3 bases: TGTGCCAGCAGCTTGGTTGGAATCGGGGACATTCAGTACTTC. Its translation is CASSLVGIGDIQYF. Together with reference TRBV5-6 and TRBJ2-4, the CDR3 gives the full variable domain: DAGVTQSPTHLIKTRGQQVTLRCSPKSGHDTVSWYQQALGQGPQFIFQYYEEEERQRGNFPDRFSGHQFPNYSSELNVNALLLGDSALYLCASSLVGIGDIQYFGAGTRLSVL.

This chain links TRBV4-2 with TRBJ1-2, with 7 nucleotides matching TRBD1. This CDR3 spans 11 amino acids. CDR1 is LGHNA and CDR2 is YNFKEQ in the germline V gene. Trimming cost V 6 bases and J 7 bases; bases outside gene matches: 2. The CDR3 spells CASSSGGGYTF. The CDR3 DNA reads as TGTGCCAGCAGTTCAGGGGGTGGCTACACCTTC.

There are a few counts of this clone. The genes are TRBV13 and TRBJ2-4, with TRBD1 as a possible D gene (7 bases). In germline, CDR1 is PRHDT, CDR2 FYEKMQ (reference sequence). V shed 4 bases and J shed 6 bases, with 13 bases lying between them. CDR3 length: 14 residues. CDR3 sequence (DNA): TGTGCCAGCAGCTCCCAGGGGGGAGCAAACATTCAGTACTTC. This encodes CASSSQGGANIQYF.

The chain couples TRBV27 to TRBJ1-5; no clear D gene. This CDR3 has 14 residues. The ends were cut back, 2 bases at V and 0 bases at J, with 5 bases in the middle. CDR1 is MNHEY and CDR2 is SMNVEV in the germline V gene (reference sequence). The CDR3 here is CASSLQDSNQPQHF. The CDR3 nucleotides are TGTGCCAGCAGTTTACAGGATAGCAATCAGCCCCAGCATTTT.